This TCR beta chain was profiled in a study of Graves' ophthalmopathy and Graves' hyperthyroidism (dated by TCRdb to the late 2010s). About the investigation overall: Peripheral blood was collected at initial diagnosis, prior to any treatment. Following sampling, methimazole starting at 30 mg daily was administered to hyperthyroidism patients, and high-dose intravenous methylprednisolone was administered to ophthalmopathy patients. In total, around 130 blood samples were TCR-sequenced: fewer than 50 ophthalmopathy, approximately 75 hyperthyroidism and some 17 hyperthyroidism-to-ophthalmopathy patients. The independent validation cohort included approximately 19 hyperthyroidism patients plus 17 patients who later progressed from hyperthyroidism to ophthalmopathy. The 90 to 100 discovery patients were randomly divided into training and test sets at a 7:3 ratio. T-cell repertoires of thyroid tissue and blood were compared in about 6 hyperthyroidism patients. The study used TCR beta repertoire signatures to distinguish Graves' ophthalmopathy from Graves' hyperthyroidism and to predict progression to ophthalmopathy. To explore V-J signatures distinguishing ophthalmopathy from hyperthyroidism, a discovery set of about a hundred patients (more than 40 ophthalmopathy, 55 to 60 stable hyperthyroidism) was enrolled.

For repertoire sequencing, TCR beta CDR3 regions were amplified from RNA transcripts. A first-round RT-PCR used HTBI primers with the Qiagen OneStep RT-PCR kit, followed by a second-round multiplex PCR, size selection and purification. The libraries underwent paired-end sequencing with 100 bp reads on an Illumina HiSeq2000. The original pipeline was this. SOAPnuke was used to process the reads, removing any read that contained adapters or uncalled bases, had a mean Phred below 15, or lacked an exact match to the constant primer or identifier. High-quality paired reads were merged with COPE v1.2.5. Unique nucleotide sequences were defined as clonotypes and aligned to IMGT TRB V, D and J references using MiTCR v1.1. Only V-J combinations with frequency above 0.0001 were analysed, covering around 99% of repertoires. For each V-J combination, a TCR clonal expansion and chaos score was defined as F50 clonal expansion divided by the chaos observed in the TCRdist matrix. Welch's t-statistics and random forest were used to reduce the features to approximately 13 V-J combinations, which were then used as input to a naive Bayes classifier. Thyroid-blood repertoire similarity was quantified with the Morisita-Horn index. The public reads were reprocessed in TCRdb via fastp at Q25 and MiXCR, keeping in-frame beta chains. Each record represents a unique CDR3 protein, reported with the most common genes and DNA among its rows. Clone size and V and J calls follow TCRdb, not the original study. The sample yields 400,000 to 500,000 distinct CDR3 sequences; roughly 20% were counted once. The biggest ten clones account for approximately 3% of the sample.

This clonotype came up many times. Its binding antigen is unknown. Base qualities are missing; no much larger clone stands one base away. Summary of the overall study and its limitations: No statistical method was used to predetermine the sample size, and group allocation was not hidden from the investigators. Most expanded thyroid clonotypes with frequency above 0.001 were also detected in blood, suggesting blood repertoires may reflect the thyroid immune response. In validation, the model predicted ophthalmopathy progression with 55% to 71% sensitivity and less than 80% specificity; some 13 predicted patients were CT-confirmed with GO in a median of approximately 6.2 months. In cross-validation, the 13-signature model distinguished ophthalmopathy from stable hyperthyroidism with 87.88% sensitivity and approximately 81% specificity, while in the test set the corresponding values were about 79% and 69%.

Sequences MDHEN (CDR1) and SYDVKM (CDR2) are obtained from the germline V gene. From the cysteine through the phenylalanine, the CDR3 covers 14 amino acids. The read is trimmed to its CDR3 DNA, 42 bases read in frame from base 1. Trimmed from V: 4 bases; trimmed from J: 7 bases; junction bases lacking a gene match: 7. Stable hyperthyroidism was defined as no progression to ophthalmopathy within 18 months of follow-up. Patients with hyperthyroidism were aged 18 to 65 years, had been newly diagnosed, and had a disease duration of less than 2 months. Patients were excluded if they had other autoimmune diseases, uncontrolled infections, pregnancy or lactation. Diagnosis was based on clinical symptoms, serum thyroxine, TRAb, thyroid ultrasound and orbital computed tomography. PBMCs were isolated from about 9 ml of fresh peripheral blood by Ficoll-Paque density gradient centrifugation. Trizol reagent was used to extract the total RNA, and its quality was then checked on an Agilent 2100 Bioanalyzer.

This clonotype was obtained from a woman younger than 30 with stable Graves' hyperthyroidism. Donor details come from another sample of the same person, matched by shared clones. Rearrangement joined TRBV28 to TRBJ1-5, with 7 bases matching TRBD1. Sequencing was performed on peripheral blood. The sequence in DNA is TGTGCCAGCAGTTCCAGACAGGGTCGGCAGCCCCAGCATTTT. Translation gives CASSSRQGRQPQHF. Reference TRBV28 and TRBJ1-5 proteins supply the regions before and after the CDR3; the full variable domain is: DVKVTQSSRYLVKRTGEKVFLECVQDMDHENMFWYRQDPGLGLRLIYFSYDVKMKEKGDIPEGYSVSREKKERFSLILESASTNQTSMYLCASSSRQGRQPQHFGDGTRLSIL.